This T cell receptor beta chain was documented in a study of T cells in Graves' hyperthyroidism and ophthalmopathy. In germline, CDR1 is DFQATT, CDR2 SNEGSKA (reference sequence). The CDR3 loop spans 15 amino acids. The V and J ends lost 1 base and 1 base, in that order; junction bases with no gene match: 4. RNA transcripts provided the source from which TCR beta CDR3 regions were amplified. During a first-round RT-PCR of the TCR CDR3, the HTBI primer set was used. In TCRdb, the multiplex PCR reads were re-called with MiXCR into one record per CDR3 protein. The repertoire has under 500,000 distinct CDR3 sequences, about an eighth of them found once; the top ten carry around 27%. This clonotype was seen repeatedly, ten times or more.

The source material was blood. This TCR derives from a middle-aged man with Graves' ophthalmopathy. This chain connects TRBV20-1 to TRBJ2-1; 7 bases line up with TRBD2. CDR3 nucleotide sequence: TGCAGTGCTAGAGCTCAGCGGGATTCCTACAATGAGCAGTTCTTC. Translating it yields CSARAQRDSYNEQFF.